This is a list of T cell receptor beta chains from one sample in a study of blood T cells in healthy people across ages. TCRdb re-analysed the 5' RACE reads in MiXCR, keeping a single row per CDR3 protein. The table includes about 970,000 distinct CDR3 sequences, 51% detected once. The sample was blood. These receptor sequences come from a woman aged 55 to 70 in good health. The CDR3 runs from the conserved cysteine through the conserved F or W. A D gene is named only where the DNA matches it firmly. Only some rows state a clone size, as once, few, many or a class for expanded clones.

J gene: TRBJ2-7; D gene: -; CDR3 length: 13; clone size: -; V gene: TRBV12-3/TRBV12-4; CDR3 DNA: TGTGCCAGCAGTGTAAACCCCTATTACGAGCAGTACTTC; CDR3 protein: CASSVNPYYEQYF
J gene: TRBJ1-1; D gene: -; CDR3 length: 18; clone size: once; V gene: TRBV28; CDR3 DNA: TGTGCCAGCAGTTTGGAGACTAAATTAGGGGGATTTGGCACTGAAGCTTTCTTT; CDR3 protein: CASSLETKLGGFGTEAFF
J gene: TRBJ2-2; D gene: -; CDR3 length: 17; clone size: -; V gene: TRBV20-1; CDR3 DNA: TGCAGTGCTACGGGATCACTAGTTTTATATCGCACCGGGGAGCTGTTTTTT; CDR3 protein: CSATGSLVLYRTGELFF
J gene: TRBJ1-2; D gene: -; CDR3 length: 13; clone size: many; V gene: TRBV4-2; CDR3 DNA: TGTGCCAGCAGCCACAGGTTCAACTATGGCTACACCTTC; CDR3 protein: CASSHRFNYGYTF
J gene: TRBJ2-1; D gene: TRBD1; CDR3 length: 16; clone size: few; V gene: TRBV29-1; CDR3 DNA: TGCAGCGTTGAGGGGGGTAAGGACAGGGTCTACAATGAGCAGTTCTTC; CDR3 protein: CSVEGGKDRVYNEQFF
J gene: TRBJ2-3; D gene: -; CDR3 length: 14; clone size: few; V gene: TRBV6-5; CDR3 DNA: TGTGCCAGCAGTTACTCTTCCCCAACAGATACGCAGTATTTT; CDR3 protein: CASSYSSPTDTQYF
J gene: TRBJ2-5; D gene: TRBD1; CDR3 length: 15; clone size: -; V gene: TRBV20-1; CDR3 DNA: TGCAGTGCTGCCCGACAGGGGATTTACCAAGAGACCCAGTACTTC; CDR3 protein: CSAARQGIYQETQYF
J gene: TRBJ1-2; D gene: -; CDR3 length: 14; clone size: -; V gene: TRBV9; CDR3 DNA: TGTGCCAGCAGCGTTTCGTTAGCTAACTATGGCTACACCTTC; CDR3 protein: CASSVSLANYGYTF
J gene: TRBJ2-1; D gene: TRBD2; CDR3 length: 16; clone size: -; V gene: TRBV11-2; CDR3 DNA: TGTGCCAGCAGCTCGTACGTAGCGGGAGCCTACAATGAGCAGTTCTTC; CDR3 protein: CASSSYVAGAYNEQFF
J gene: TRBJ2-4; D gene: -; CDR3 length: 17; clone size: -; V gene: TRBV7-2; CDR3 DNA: TGTGCCAGCAGCTTAGTCTTGCTAGAGCTAGCCAAAAACATTCAGTACTTC; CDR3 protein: CASSLVLLELAKNIQYF
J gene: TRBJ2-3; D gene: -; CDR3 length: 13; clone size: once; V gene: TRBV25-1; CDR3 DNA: TGTGCCAGCAGTGATTTCGGCACAGATACGCAGTATTTT; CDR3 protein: CASSDFGTDTQYF
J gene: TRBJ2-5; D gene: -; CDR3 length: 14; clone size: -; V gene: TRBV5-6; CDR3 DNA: TGTGCCAGCAGCTCCGTGGACAGCCAAGAGACCCAGTACTTC; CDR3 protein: CASSSVDSQETQYF
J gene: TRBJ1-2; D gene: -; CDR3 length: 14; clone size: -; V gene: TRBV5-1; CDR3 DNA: TGCGCCAGCAGCTTGTACGGGAGGGGCTATGGCTACACCTTC; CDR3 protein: CASSLYGRGYGYTF
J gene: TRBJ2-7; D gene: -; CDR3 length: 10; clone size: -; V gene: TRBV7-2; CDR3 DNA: TGTGCCAGCGCATCAGGTGTGCAGTACTTC; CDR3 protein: CASASGVQYF
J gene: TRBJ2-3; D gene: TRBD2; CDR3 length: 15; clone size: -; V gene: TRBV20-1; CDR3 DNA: TGCAGTGCTAGAGTGACCGGGAGGGCACCAGATACGCAGTATTTT; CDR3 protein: CSARVTGRAPDTQYF
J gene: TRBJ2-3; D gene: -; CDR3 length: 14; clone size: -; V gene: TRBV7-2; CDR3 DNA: TGTGCCAGCAGCCTGGGGCTACCAAGGGATACGCAGTATTTT; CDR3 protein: CASSLGLPRDTQYF
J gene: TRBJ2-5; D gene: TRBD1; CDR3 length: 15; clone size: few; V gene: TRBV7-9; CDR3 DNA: TGTGCCAGCAGCTTAGCGAGAGGGGGCCCAAAGACCCAGTACTTC; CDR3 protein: CASSLARGGPKTQYF
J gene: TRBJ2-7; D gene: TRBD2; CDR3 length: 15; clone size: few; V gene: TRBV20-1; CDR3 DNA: TGCAGTGCTACCCTACTAGCGGGAGGGTTGGGTGAGCAGTACTTC; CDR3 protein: CSATLLAGGLGEQYF
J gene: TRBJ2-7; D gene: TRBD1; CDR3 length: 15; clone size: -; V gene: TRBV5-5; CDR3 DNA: TGTGCCAGCAGGCCACCACAGGGGAATTTTGCCGAGCAGTACTTC; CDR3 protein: CASRPPQGNFAEQYF
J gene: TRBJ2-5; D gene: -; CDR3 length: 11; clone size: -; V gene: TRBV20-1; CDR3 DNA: TGCAGTGCTGATGGAGAGGAGACCCAGTACTTC; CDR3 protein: CSADGEETQYF
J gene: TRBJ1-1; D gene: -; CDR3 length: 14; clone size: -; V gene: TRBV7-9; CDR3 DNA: TGTGCCAGCAGGCCAAACAGTATTCGCACTGAAGCTTTCTTT; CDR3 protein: CASRPNSIRTEAFF
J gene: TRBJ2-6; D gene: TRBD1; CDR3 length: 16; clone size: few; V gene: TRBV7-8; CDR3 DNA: TGTGCCAGCCTGGGACAGGACACCTCTGGGGCCAACGTCCTGACTTTC; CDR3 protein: CASLGQDTSGANVLTF
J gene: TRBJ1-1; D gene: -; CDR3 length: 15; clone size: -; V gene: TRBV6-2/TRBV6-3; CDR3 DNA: TGTGCCAGCAATCGGAGCGGACGGCGAAACACTGAAGCTTTCTTT; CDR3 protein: CASNRSGRRNTEAFF
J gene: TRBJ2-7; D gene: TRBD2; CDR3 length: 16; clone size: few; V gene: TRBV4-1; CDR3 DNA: TGCGCCAGCAGCCAAAATAGTCCGGGACTAGCTTACGAGCAGTACTTC; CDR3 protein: CASSQNSPGLAYEQYF
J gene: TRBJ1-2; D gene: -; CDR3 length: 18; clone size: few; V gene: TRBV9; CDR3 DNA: TGTGCCAGCAGTGAAACGAGTGGGAAAGTAGATATTTCCTATGGCTACACCTTC; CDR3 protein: CASSETSGKVDISYGYTF
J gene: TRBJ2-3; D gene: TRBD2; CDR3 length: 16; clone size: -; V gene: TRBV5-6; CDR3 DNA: TGTGCCAGCAGCTCCGCTCTAGCGGGAGCCACAGATACGCAGTATTTT; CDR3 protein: CASSSALAGATDTQYF
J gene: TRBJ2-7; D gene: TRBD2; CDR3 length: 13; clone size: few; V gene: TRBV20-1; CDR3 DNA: TGCAGTGCTGGCCTAGCGGGGGCCTACGAGCAGTACTTC; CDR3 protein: CSAGLAGAYEQYF
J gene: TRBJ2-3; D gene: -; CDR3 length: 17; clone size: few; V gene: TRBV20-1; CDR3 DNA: TGCAGTGCTAGAGATAACGTCAACACGCCCGGCACAGATACGCAGTATTTT; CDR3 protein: CSARDNVNTPGTDTQYF
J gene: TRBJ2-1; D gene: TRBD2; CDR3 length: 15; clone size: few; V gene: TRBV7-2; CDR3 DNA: TGTGCCAGCAGCGTCCCGACTAGCGGGACCAATGAGCAGTTCTTC; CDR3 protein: CASSVPTSGTNEQFF
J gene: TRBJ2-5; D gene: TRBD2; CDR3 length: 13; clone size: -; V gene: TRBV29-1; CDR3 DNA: TGCAGCGCCCAGACTAGCAGCCAAGAGACCCAGTACTTC; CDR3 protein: CSAQTSSQETQYF
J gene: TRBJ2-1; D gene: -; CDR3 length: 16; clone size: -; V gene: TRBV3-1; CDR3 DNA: TGTGCCAGCAGCCACGTCCCGGGTGGCTTCTACAATGAACAGTTCTTC; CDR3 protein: CASSHVPGGFYNEQFF
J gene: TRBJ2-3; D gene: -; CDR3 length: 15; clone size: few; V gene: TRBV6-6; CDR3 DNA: TGTGCCAGCACCCGAGCGAGCGGGAGCACAGATACGCAGTATTTT; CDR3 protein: CASTRASGSTDTQYF
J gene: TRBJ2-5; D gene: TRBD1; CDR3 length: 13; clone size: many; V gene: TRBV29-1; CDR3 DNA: TGCAGCGTTGCCGGGACAGGAGGGGAGACCCAGTACTTC; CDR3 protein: CSVAGTGGETQYF
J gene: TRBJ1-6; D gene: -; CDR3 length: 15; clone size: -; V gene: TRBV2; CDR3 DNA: TGTGCCAGCAGCGCCAGACAGGCTAGCAATTCACCCCTCCACTTT; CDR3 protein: CASSARQASNSPLHF
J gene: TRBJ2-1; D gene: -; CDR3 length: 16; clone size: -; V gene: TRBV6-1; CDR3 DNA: TGTGCCAGCAGTGAAACAGGCGGTAGAATCGGTAATGAGCAGTTCTTC; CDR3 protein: CASSETGGRIGNEQFF
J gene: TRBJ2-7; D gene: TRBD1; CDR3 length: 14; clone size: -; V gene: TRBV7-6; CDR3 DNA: TGTGCCAGCAGCCCCACGACAGGGGTCTACGAGCAGTACTTC; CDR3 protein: CASSPTTGVYEQYF
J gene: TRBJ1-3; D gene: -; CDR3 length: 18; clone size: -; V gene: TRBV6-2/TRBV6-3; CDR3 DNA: TGTGCCAACCCTTGTCCGTGGTCCCAGACAGCGCCTGGAAACACCGTATATTTT; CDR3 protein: CANPCPWSQTAPGNTVYF
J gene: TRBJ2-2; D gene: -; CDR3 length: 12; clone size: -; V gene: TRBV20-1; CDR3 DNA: TGCAGTGCTCCAAGGAAGCGGAGGGAGCTGTTTTTT; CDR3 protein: CSAPRKRRELFF
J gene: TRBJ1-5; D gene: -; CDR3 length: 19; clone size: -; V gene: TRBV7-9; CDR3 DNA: TGTGCCAGCAGGGGGGAGATAAATCCGAGAAGGGGGAGCAATCAGCCCCAGCATTTT; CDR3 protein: CASRGEINPRRGSNQPQHF
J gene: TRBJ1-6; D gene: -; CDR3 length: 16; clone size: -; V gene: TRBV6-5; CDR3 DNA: TGTGCCAGCAGTTACTCAGTAGGGACAACGGATAACTCCCTCCACTTT; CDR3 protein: CASSYSVGTTDNSLHF
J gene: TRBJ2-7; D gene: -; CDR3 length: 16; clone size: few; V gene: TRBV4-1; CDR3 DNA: TGCGCCAGCAGCCGCCAAGGGCCCGAGTCGTCCTACGAGCAGTACTTC; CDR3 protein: CASSRQGPESSYEQYF